Below are 2 T cell receptor beta chains sequenced from a single sample in a study of vaccination and CD4 T cells after COVID-19. These receptors' antigens are unknown. Cultured CD4+ T cells had their DNA profiled by the Oncomine TCR Beta short-read assay. TCRdb re-analysed the PCR reads in MiXCR, keeping a single row per CDR3 protein. The sample lists 9,000 to 15,000 distinct CDR3 sequences; around half were seen once. This sample's treatment: approximately nine-day PBMC culture with coronavirus spike peptide pools or control peptides (ViraFEST assay). What was sequenced was CD4+ T cells from blood, cultured in vitro. The receptors were sampled from a human donor who had recovered from COVID-19.

The rearrangement uses TRBV29-1 and TRBJ1-3; tentatively, D is TRBD1 (5 bases). Trimming pared 7 bases from V and 0 bases from J, leaving 10 bases between. Per germline, CDR1 SQVTM and CDR2 ANQGSEA. The CDR3 covers 13 residues. The DNA for the CDR3 is TGCAGCGCTGGGGACTTCTCTGGAAACACCATATATTTT. It codes for CSAGDFSGNTIYF.

This chain uses TRBV4-2 with TRBJ2-3, with D perhaps matching TRBD1 (6 bases). The CDR3 loop spans 17 amino acids. The V and J ends lost 2 bases and 6 bases respectively, with 21 bases between them. CDR1 and CDR2 from the germline V gene are LGHNA and YNFKEQ. CDR3 amino acids: CASSQSVTGQPGDTQYF. The DNA of the CDR3 is TGTGCCAGCAGCCAAAGTGTCACCGGACAGCCCGGCGATACGCAGTATTTT.